Many counts were recorded for the clone carrying this T cell receptor beta chain. Its antigen remains unidentified. The data were obtained in a study of T-cell memory formation after mild COVID-19. Broader study findings: A second wave of clones peaked on day 37, and their SARS-CoV-2 specificity went unconfirmed.

TCRdb fed the 5' RACE reads into MiXCR, producing one record per CDR3 protein. The sample carries around 110,000 distinct CDR3 sequences, roughly an eighth recorded once. V dropped 0 bases and J dropped 1; count of bases not matched to a gene: 4. The CDR3 is made up of 16 amino acids. CDR1 and CDR2 (germline): MNHNS, SASEGT. Source material: PBMCs or a T cell subset sorted from them (not recorded which). The clonotype was recovered from an adult woman who had mild COVID-19 (a few samples of this study predate the infection). Cell type and time point are not known. This chain uses TRBV6-1 with TRBJ2-7, with TRBD1 matching over 9 bases. As DNA, the CDR3 is TGTGCCAGCAGTGAAGCGATCGGGACAGGGTCCTACGAGCAGTACTTC. Amino acid sequence: CASSEAIGTGSYEQYF.